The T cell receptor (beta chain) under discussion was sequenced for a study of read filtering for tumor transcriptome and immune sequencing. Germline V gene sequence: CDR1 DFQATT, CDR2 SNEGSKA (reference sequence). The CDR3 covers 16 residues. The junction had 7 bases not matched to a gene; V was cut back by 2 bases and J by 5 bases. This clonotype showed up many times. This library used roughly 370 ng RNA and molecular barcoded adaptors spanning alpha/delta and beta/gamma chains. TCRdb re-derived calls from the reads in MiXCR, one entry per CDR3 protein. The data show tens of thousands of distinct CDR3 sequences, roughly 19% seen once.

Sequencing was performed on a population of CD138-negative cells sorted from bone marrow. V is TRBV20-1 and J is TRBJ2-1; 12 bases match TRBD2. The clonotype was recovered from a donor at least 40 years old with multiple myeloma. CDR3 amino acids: CSARNLRTSGDNEQFF. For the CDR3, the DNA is TGCAGTGCTAGAAATCTACGGACTAGCGGGGACAATGAGCAGTTCTTC.